These 23 T cell receptor beta chains were all obtained from the same sample, sequenced in a study of tumor and adjacent non-tumor tissue in lung cancer. No cell sorting was done before RNA was extracted from the tissue. A modified ARM-PCR protocol with three rounds of nested PCR amplified TCRbeta. MiXCR, run by TCRdb on the multiplex PCR reads, gives a single entry per CDR3 protein. Here the sample spans roughly 76,000 distinct CDR3 sequences, around 65% being singletons. Material for sequencing was lung tumor tissue. The receptor source for this set is a woman in her 70s with non-small cell lung cancer.

The chain combines TRBV6-5 with TRBJ2-2, with D hard to call. This CDR3 comprises 16 residues. Germline loops: CDR1 MNHEY, CDR2 SVGAGI. V gave up 6 bases and J gave up 4 bases, with 18 bases separating them. The CDR3 region has the DNA TGTGCCAGCAGCCGGTCGGGCGGAGAGGTCACCGGGGAGCTGTTTTTT. It specifies CASSRSGGEVTGELFF.

V is TRBV4-2 and J is TRBJ2-5; D is possibly TRBD2 (6 bases). Germline V gene sequence: CDR1 LGHNA, CDR2 YNFKEQ. V lost 1 base, J lost 6 bases, and 12 bases lay in between. CDR3 size: 14 residues. The CDR3 here is CASSQADGGKTQYF. Written as DNA, the CDR3 is TGTGCCAGCAGCCAAGCAGACGGGGGAAAGACCCAGTACTTC.

Turning to this clonotype: One junction end disagrees with the germline gene, perhaps due to a read error. This chain joins TRBV7-9 and TRBJ2-7; possible D gene TRBD1, 5 bases. This CDR3 is 14 amino acids long. Germline V gene data show CDR1 as SEHNR and CDR2 as FQNEAQ (reference sequence). The CDR3 region is CTSRLEQAAWEQYF. The CDR3 DNA reads TGTACCAGCAGATTAGAACAGGCTGCCTGGGAGCAGTACTTC.

This clonotype came up once. A much larger clone lies a single base off, so this may be a read error. The rearrangement uses TRBV28 and TRBJ1-2; tentative D call: TRBD1 (6 bases). This CDR3 spans 15 amino acids. Germline V gene sequence: CDR1 MDHEN, CDR2 SYDVKM. Trimming shortened V by 6 bases and J by 0 bases, and 14 bases separated the two germline ends. CDR3 in DNA: TGTGCCAGCAGAACGACCTGGACAGCTAACTATGGCTACACCTTC. Amino acid sequence: CASRTTWTANYGYTF.

As for this clonotype: The germline gene is not matched at one end of the junction; a read error may be the cause. The CDR3 protein is CDSSDGGLAGELFF. In nucleotides, the CDR3 is TGCGACAGCAGTGACGGGGGGCTGGCCGGGGAGCTGTTTTTT. This chain joins TRBV10-1 and TRBJ2-2, with D possibly TRBD2 on 7 matching bases. CDR3 size: 14 residues. CDR1 WNHNN and CDR2 SYGVQD come from the germline V gene (reference sequence).

This clonotype was detected a few times. A read error is possible here, since a much larger clone lies one base away. The CDR3 region is CASSEDSIQPQHF. The CDR3 DNA reads TGCGCCAGCAGTGAAGATAGCATTCAGCCCCAGCATTTT. This rearrangement joins TRBV10-1 to TRBJ1-5; D is undetermined. Germline assignment: CDR1 WNHNN and CDR2 SYGVQD (reference sequence). The length of the CDR3 is 13 residues.

Comments on this clonotype: Germline and junction disagree at one end, which may indicate a read error. This chain connects TRBV29-1 to TRBJ1-2; D unresolved. This CDR3 spans 13 amino acids. Germline lookup yields CDR1 SQVTM and CDR2 ANQGSEA. CDR3 bases: TGCAGCGCCCGATGGTCCTCTAACTACGGCTACACATTC. It codes for CSARWSSNYGYTF. Together with reference TRBV29-1 and TRBJ1-2, the CDR3 gives the full variable domain: SAVISQKPSRDICQRGTSLTIQCQVDSQVTMMFWYRQQPGQSLTLIATANQGSEATYESGFVIDKFPISRPNLTFSTLTVSNMSPEDSSIYLCSARWSSNYGYTFGSGTRLTVV.

This clonotype was seen only once. The conserved phenylalanine or tryptophan is not found at the CDR3 terminus, so this likely reflects a read error. This chain joins TRBV12-3 or TRBV12-4 and TRBJ2-1; 8 bases are shared with TRBD2. There are 15 residues in the CDR3. V was clipped by 4 bases and J by 9 bases; unmatched bases: 11. The CDR3, as DNA: TGTGCCAGCAGTTCCAGCGGGAGTGGAGACATTGAGCAGTTCATC. This encodes CASSSSGSGDIEQFI.

Turning to this clonotype: At one end, the junction sequence differs from germline, possibly due to a read error. The CDR3 region has the DNA TGTGCCGGCAGTTACTCGGCGACTAGCGGGGAGGGGCAGTTCTTC. Its protein product is CAGSYSATSGEGQFF. The chain has TRBV6-5 and TRBJ2-1, with TRBD2 identical over 11 bases. Germline-derived CDR1 and CDR2 are MNHEY and SVGAGI. The CDR3 is 15 residues long.

The gene calls are TRBV12-3 or TRBV12-4 and TRBJ2-2, with unresolved D. This CDR3 is 13 amino acids long. V lost 11 bases to trimming and J lost 8 bases, with 18 bases between them. CDR3 bases: TGTGCCGTCAGCGAATCGGGCACTGGGGAGCTGTTTTTT. Translated, it gives CAVSESGTGELFF.

A word on this clonotype: One end of the junction does not line up with germline, which may come from a read error. The chain is built from TRBV5-1 and TRBJ1-3; TRBD1 matches 8 bases. CDR1 and CDR2 from the germline V gene are SGHRS and YFSETQ. The CDR3 has 17 residues. As DNA, the CDR3 is TGCGCCAGCAACTTGGCCCCGGACAGGGTCTCTGGAAACACCATATATTTT. Translating it yields CASNLAPDRVSGNTIYF.

Turning to this clonotype: The junction departs from germline at one end; a sequencing error may be responsible. The V call is TRBV29-1, the J call TRBJ2-3, with TRBD2 matching over 7 bases. Germline-derived CDR1 and CDR2 are SQVTM and ANQGSEA. This CDR3 comprises 13 residues. The CDR3 DNA reads as TGTAGCGTTGATAGCGGTGGGAGGGATACGCATTATTTT. Encoded protein: CSVDSGGRDTHYF.

V gene TRBV28 combines with J gene TRBJ2-7; D is possibly TRBD2 (5 bases). Germline V CDR1 and CDR2: MDHEN, SYDVKM. The CDR3 length is 16 residues. V was pared by 4 bases and J by 3 bases, with 19 bases between. As DNA, the CDR3 is TGTGCCAGCAGTTCAGGACTGACCTGGGGTCGCTACGAGCAGTACTTC. Residues: CASSSGLTWGRYEQYF.

This sequence joins TRBV5-1 and TRBJ1-5, with unresolved D. The length of the CDR3 is 15 residues. Trimming removed 4 bases from V and 7 bases from J, with 18 bases in between. Per the germline V gene, CDR1 is SGHRS and CDR2 is YFSETQ. For the CDR3, the DNA is TGCGCCAGCAGCGTGGAGCGCAGAGAGGGACAGCCCCAGCATTTT. Encoded protein: CASSVERREGQPQHF.

This clonotype was seen a single time. At one boundary the junction diverges from the germline segment, which might be a read error. This rearrangement joins TRBV29-1 to TRBJ2-1, with 12 bases fitting TRBD2. Germline V gives CDR1 SQVTM, CDR2 ANQGSEA. This CDR3 comprises 15 residues. CDR3: CSIVLGTSGLLEQFF. CDR3 DNA sequence: TGCAGCATTGTCCTAGGGACTAGCGGGCTTCTTGAGCAATTCTTC.

The chain couples TRBV19 to TRBJ2-1; no clear D. Germline CDR1 is LNHDA and CDR2 is SQIVND (reference sequence). Trimming took 6 bases from V and 8 from J, leaving 20 bases between them. CDR3 length: 15 residues. Written as DNA, the CDR3 is TGTGCCAGTAGCATTGGCACATCGCTTGGGCATGAGCAGTTCTTC. It encodes CASSIGTSLGHEQFF.

Comment on this clonotype: An end of the junction differs from the germline gene, which may be a read error. This chain links TRBV4-2 with TRBJ2-1; D gene uncertain. The CDR3 extends over 15 amino acids. Germline CDR1 reads LGHNA; CDR2 reads YNFKEQ. The CDR3 loop reads CVSSQRNETYNEQFF. CDR3 in DNA: TGTGTCAGCAGCCAACGGAACGAGACCTACAATGAGCAGTTCTTC.

With respect to this clonotype: This may stem from a read error, because a much larger clone lies one nucleotide away. This chain connects TRBV7-2 to TRBJ2-3, with 7 bases matching TRBD1. The CDR3 covers 14 residues. The V and J ends lost 4 bases and 3 bases, in that order; junction bases with no gene match: 4. CDR1 is SGHTA, CDR2 FQGNSA, per germline. The CDR3 loop is CASSSDRDTDTQYF. The CDR3 region has the DNA TGTGCCAGCAGCTCAGACAGGGATACAGATACGCAGTATTTT.

This clonotype was counted between two and nine times. Given a much more abundant clone one base away, this may be a read error. This chain uses TRBV5-6 with TRBJ2-7, with TRBD2 matching over 11 bases. The germline CDR1 and CDR2 sequences are SGHDT and YYEEEE. This CDR3 contains 13 residues. The CDR3 sequence is CASRRLAGSEHYF. In nucleotides, the CDR3 is TGTGCCAGCAGAAGACTAGCGGGAAGCGAGCACTACTTC.

The V and J genes are TRBV29-1 and TRBJ2-1; D is unresolved. The CDR3 length is 13 residues. Germline V gene sequence: CDR1 SQVTM, CDR2 ANQGSEA. Here the CDR3 DNA reads TGCAGTGTAAAACGGCATGGCATAGATGAGCAGTTCTTC. It codes for CSVKRHGIDEQFF.

This clonotype was observed a single time. One junction end disagrees with the germline gene, perhaps due to a read error. The chain is built from TRBV24-1 and TRBJ2-2; 8 bases align to TRBD1. Germline V gene sequence: CDR1 KGHDR, CDR2 SFDVKD. CDR3 length: 16 residues. CDR3 bases: TGTACCACCAGCGAACCTCAGGGGGCTGGTACCGGGGAGCTGTTTTTT. The encoded protein is CTTSEPQGAGTGELFF.

A word on this clonotype: The junction does not match germline at one end; this may be a read error. This chain connects TRBV24-1 to TRBJ2-5; no clear D. This CDR3 contains 14 residues. The V gene's germline CDR1 is KGHDR and CDR2 SFDVKD. This CDR3 reads CATRESGTDEIQYF. CDR3 DNA sequence: TGTGCCACCAGAGAGTCAGGCACTGACGAGATCCAGTACTTC.

The sample holds one count of this clonotype. A junction end diverges from the germline sequence, so it may reflect a read error. The genes are TRBV11-3 and TRBJ2-7; 8 bases are a match to TRBD1. Looked up from germline, CDR1 is SGHNT and CDR2 is YENEEA. This CDR3 has 15 amino acids. The CDR3 spells CAGSLRSGGTYEQYF. Written as DNA, the CDR3 is TGTGCCGGCAGCTTAAGGTCAGGGGGCACCTACGAGCAGTATTTC. The whole variable domain, filled in from reference TRBV11-3 and TRBJ2-7, reads EAGVVQSPRYKIIEKKQPVAFWCNPISGHNTLYWYLQNLGQGPELLIRYENEEAVDDSQLPKDRFSAERLKGVDSTLKIQPAELGDSAVYLCAGSLRSGGTYEQYFGPGTRLTVT.